The 15 T cell receptor beta chains reported below all come from one sample, sequenced in a study of blood T cell repertoires in COVID-19. The table came from immunoSEQ multiplex PCR; TCRdb's copy has only in-frame clones and leaves some out. The repertoire holds some 200,000 clones, with 80% to 90% as singletons. The sequenced sample was peripheral blood. The source of these receptors is an older woman with COVID-19, enrolled during active disease.

This clone has just one count. This chain connects TRBV7-9 to TRBJ2-1; D might be TRBD2 (6 bases). In germline, CDR1 is SEHNR, CDR2 FQNEAQ (reference sequence). Trimming shortened V by 3 bases and J by 4 bases, and 10 bases separated the two germline ends. The CDR3 covers 14 residues. In DNA, the CDR3 is TGTGCCAGCAGCTTCGCGGGAACATACAATGAGCAGTTCTTC. Protein sequence: CASSFAGTYNEQFF.

This clone was seen only once. V and J are TRBV25-1 and TRBJ2-3; 11 positions match TRBD1. V was clipped by 4 bases and J by 4 bases; unmatched bases: 4. Germline values: CDR1 MGHDK, CDR2 SYGVNS. This CDR3 region has 15 residues. The CDR3 DNA reads as TGTGCCAGCAGTGGATGGACAGGGGGCGCAGATACGCAGTATTTT. This sequence encodes CASSGWTGGADTQYF.

This chain uses TRBV4-1 with TRBJ1-5; weak D call: TRBD1 (6 bases). Germline V gene sequence: CDR1 MGHRA, CDR2 YSYEKL. This CDR3 has 13 amino acids. The V and J ends lost 3 bases and 9 bases respectively, with 12 bases between them. The CDR3 here is CASSHDDRSPQHF. The CDR3 DNA reads as TGCGCCAGCAGCCACGACGACAGGTCGCCCCAGCATTTT.

On this clone: This sample includes further DNA sequences coding for the same CDR3. The genes are TRBV5-4 and TRBJ2-2; D call uncertain. CDR3 length: 12 residues. CDR1 and CDR2 (germline): SGHNT, YYREEE (reference sequence). V gave up 3 bases and J gave up 4 bases, with 4 bases separating them. CDR3 sequence (DNA): TGTGCCAGCAGCTCGTTCACCGGGGAGCTGTTTTTT. This gives the protein CASSSFTGELFF.

V usage is TRBV30 and J usage is TRBJ1-2; D is unclear. V was pared by 0 bases and J by 4 bases, with 15 bases between. The CDR3 runs to 15 residues. Germline values: CDR1 GTSNPN, CDR2 SVGIG (reference sequence). The CDR3 region has the DNA TGTGCCTGGAGTGTTGTATGGGCCGGGGTCTATGGCTACACCTTC. It specifies CAWSVVWAGVYGYTF.

The rearrangement uses TRBV30 and TRBJ2-3; TRBD2 is a possible D gene (6 bases). Trimming shortened V by 1 base and J by 1 base, and 12 bases separated the two germline ends. The CDR3 runs to 15 residues. Germline V gene data show CDR1 as GTSNPN and CDR2 as SVGIG (reference sequence). The CDR3 DNA is TGTGCCTGGAGTGCAGGGACTGCAGGCACAGATACGCAGTATTTT. Its protein is CAWSAGTAGTDTQYF.

The chain uses TRBV7-9 and TRBJ2-7; unclear D gene. Germline V CDR1 and CDR2: SEHNR, FQNEAQ (reference sequence). V was trimmed by 5 bases and J by 4 bases, leaving 9 bases between them. This CDR3 has 12 residues. For the CDR3, the DNA is TGTGCCAGCAGCCTTAGTCATTACGAGCAGTACTTC. Residues: CASSLSHYEQYF.

The V and J genes are TRBV28 and TRBJ1-6; D remains unclear. The length of the CDR3 is 13 residues. Germline-derived CDR1 and CDR2 are MDHEN and SYDVKM. V was trimmed by 7 bases and J by 7 bases, leaving 11 bases between them. The CDR3 loop reads CASKLLKNSPLHF. The CDR3 DNA reads as TGTGCCAGCAAGTTGCTAAAGAATTCACCCCTCCACTTT.

This clone was detected only a few times. J is TRBJ1-2 and V is TRBV15; D gene ambiguous. Germline loops: CDR1 LNHNV, CDR2 YYDKDF (reference sequence). Trimming took 0 bases from V and 4 from J, leaving 15 bases between them. The CDR3 is made up of 16 amino acids. CDR3 coding DNA: TGTGCCACCAGCAGAGATATGGTACCGGGATTCTATGGCTACACCTTC. Protein product: CATSRDMVPGFYGYTF.

The rearrangement uses TRBV15 and TRBJ2-4; no reliable D call. Germline V gene lookup returns CDR1 LNHNV and CDR2 YYDKDF (reference sequence). Trimming cost V 1 base and J 3 bases, with 16 bases left between them. The CDR3 totals 17 residues. The DNA of the CDR3 is TGTGCCACCAGCAGAGCCGGGTTCGGAGTTGGCAAAAACATTCAGTACTTC. Translating it yields CATSRAGFGVGKNIQYF.

The V and J genes are TRBV27 and TRBJ2-7, with TRBD1 as a possible D gene (5 bases). There are 14 residues in the CDR3. Germline loops: CDR1 MNHEY, CDR2 SMNVEV (reference sequence). The ends were cut back, 5 bases at V and 4 bases at J, with 15 bases in the middle. The CDR3, as DNA: TGTGCCAGCAGTCCGTGGGGCCGAGAATACGAGCAGTACGTC. Its translation is CASSPWGREYEQYV.

The chain is built from TRBV6-4 and TRBJ2-1, with D tentatively TRBD2 (6 bases). The CDR3 consists of 14 residues. Germline CDR1 is MRHNA and CDR2 is SNTAGT. V shed 6 bases and J shed 5 bases, with 14 bases lying between them. The DNA of the CDR3 is TGTGCCAGCAGCCCCTTGCGGGGACACAATGAGCAGTTCTTC. Protein product: CASSPLRGHNEQFF.

This chain connects TRBV6-2 or TRBV6-3 to TRBJ2-2; D is ambiguous. The V end was cut by 5 bases, the J end by 5 bases, with 12 bases between. Germline CDR1 is MNHEY and CDR2 is SVGEGT. The CDR3 is 14 residues long. This CDR3 reads CASSRSRLTGELFF. CDR3 in DNA: TGTGCCAGCAGTCGGTCTAGATTAACCGGGGAGCTGTTTTTT.

Comment on this clone: One end of the junction is discordant with germline, which a read error may explain. The chain carries TRBV5-1 and TRBJ1-4; D is perhaps TRBD1 (5 bases). The CDR3 is 12 residues long. CDR1 SGHRS and CDR2 YFSETQ come from the germline V gene. In nucleotides, the CDR3 is TGCGCCAGCAGCGGGGGACTATACGATATGGTTTTT. Translating it yields CASSGGLYDMVF.

DNA for the CDR3: TGTGCCAGCAGCTTATGGTCGGGGAAGGTCACTGAAGCTTTCTTT. Its translation is CASSLWSGKVTEAFF. The rearrangement links TRBV7-2 to TRBJ1-1; D unresolved. V lost 2 bases and J lost 4, with 14 bases in between. Germline V CDR1 and CDR2: SGHTA, FQGNSA. This CDR3 region has 15 residues.